Listed here is a single TCR beta chain. The RNA, about 0.5 to 1 ug, was put through reverse transcription using random hexamers. TCRdb processed the immunoSEQ multiplex PCR reads anew with MiXCR; each CDR3 protein has one entry. The table includes 95,000 to 150,000 distinct CDR3 sequences, 96% detected once. The CDR3 contains 15 residues. From germline, CDR1 is MDHEN and CDR2 SYDVKM. V gave up 4 bases and J gave up 13 bases, with 22 bases separating them. The record originates from a study of CD8 T cells in Susac syndrome. TEMRA cells were FACS-enriched, while CD8+ and CD4+ T cells were negatively isolated.

V is TRBV28 and J is TRBJ2-2; perhaps TRBD1 as D (5 bases). Material for sequencing was CD4+ T cells from PBMCs. The clonotype originates from a human donor with Susac syndrome. The CDR3 reads CASSSPGLGRTRLFF. Written as DNA, the CDR3 is TGTGCCAGCAGTTCCCCCGGGTTGGGGCGTACAAGGCTGTTTTTT. Complete variable domain (other parts from reference TRBV28 and TRBJ2-2): DVKVTQSSRYLVKRTGEKVFLECVQDMDHENMFWYRQDPGLGLRLIYFSYDVKMKEKGDIPEGYSVSREKKERFSLILESASTNQTSMYLCASSSPGLGRTRLFFGEGSRLTVL.